Here is one T cell receptor (beta chain) with its context. Trimming took 0 bases from V and 0 from J, leaving 9 bases between them. There are 15 residues in the CDR3. The germline gives CDR1 MNHEY, CDR2 SVGAGI. The TCR beta repertoire was assessed by survey-level immunoSEQ sequencing. Produced via immunoSEQ multiplex PCR; TCRdb's table is partial and in-frame only. The profile shows approximately 50,000 clones, 93% of them singletons. V is TRBV6-5 and J is TRBJ2-7; D may match TRBD1 or TRBD2 (5 bases each). This receptor was identified in a man aged 40-55 years with rheumatoid arthritis. Sequencing was performed on PBMCs. CDR3 loop: CASSYSADNSYEQYF. CDR3 coding DNA: TGTGCCAGCAGTTACTCAGCGGACAACTCCTACGAGCAGTACTTC.